The next 15 T cell receptor beta chains were all read from a single sample in a study of Ad26.COV2.S vaccination and SARS-CoV-2 variants. Some clones are missing from TCRdb's copy, which holds only in-frame ones; the method was immunoSEQ multiplex PCR. The repertoire includes 350,000 to 450,000 clones, roughly 81% of them detected once, and approximately 3.5% sits in the top ten. Treatment specified: roughly 20 received Ad26.COV2.S at low or high dose, single or two shots; about 5 received placebo; per-sample allocation not given. Each sample was drawn 63 days after the first injection (of vaccine or placebo). Sequencing was performed on peripheral blood, taken in a trial of Ad26.COV2.S vaccine versus placebo. These receptors came from a person aged 18 to 65 who received the Ad26.COV2.S COVID-19 vaccine or a placebo.

The chain is built from TRBV5-4 and TRBJ2-3, with D possibly being TRBD1 or TRBD2 (6 bases each). V shed 2 bases and J shed 9 bases, with 13 bases lying between them. CDR3 size: 13 residues. CDR1 is SGHNT, CDR2 YYREEE, per germline (reference sequence). Here the CDR3 DNA reads TGTGCCAGCAGCTTAAGGGGGGCTGAAACGCAGTATTTT. Translated: CASSLRGAETQYF.

This chain connects TRBV11-3 to TRBJ2-1; TRBD2 matches 7 bases. This CDR3 spans 15 amino acids. CDR1 and CDR2 (germline): SGHNT, YENEEA. The V gene end was trimmed by 5 bases and the J gene end by 4 bases; junction bases not matched to a gene: 8. CDR3 residues: CASSPGGSGYNEQFF. The CDR3 DNA sequence: TGTGCCAGCAGCCCGGGGGGATCGGGTTACAATGAGCAGTTCTTC.

This sequence joins TRBV24-1 and TRBJ2-1; TRBD2 matches at 7 bases. This CDR3 comprises 16 residues. J lost 9 bases, V lost 3 bases, and 13 bases had no gene match. Germline lookup yields CDR1 KGHDR and CDR2 SFDVKD. The CDR3 DNA reads TGTGCCACCAGTGATCCGACCGGGACTATGTATGGTGAGCAGTTCTTC. This codes for CATSDPTGTMYGEQFF.

J is TRBJ2-3 and V is TRBV27; no reliable D call. This CDR3 spans 16 amino acids. Trimming pared 5 bases from V and 1 base from J, leaving 16 bases between. Germline V CDR1 and CDR2: MNHEY, SMNVEV (reference sequence). The CDR3 region is CASSPIVGWGTDTQYF. Here the CDR3 DNA reads TGTGCCAGCAGTCCGATTGTCGGCTGGGGCACAGATACGCAGTATTTT.

This clone was seen more than once but under ten times. This chain links TRBV4-3 with TRBJ2-1; 8 bases line up with TRBD2. Germline CDR1 LGHNA, CDR2 YSLEER. This CDR3 has 16 amino acids. Germline trimming cut 4 bases from V and 3 bases from J; bases unmatched to any gene: 8. The CDR3 region is CASSRGGGGIYNEQFF. CDR3 DNA: TGCGCCAGCAGCCGCGGTGGCGGGGGGATCTACAATGAGCAGTTCTTC.

This rearrangement joins TRBV19 to TRBJ1-5; TRBD1 matches 8 bases. J lost 7 bases, V lost 5 bases, and 4 bases had no gene match. CDR1 and CDR2 from the germline V gene are LNHDA and SQIVND (reference sequence). This CDR3 region has 13 residues. The CDR3 loop is CASSEDRVQPQHF. The CDR3 DNA sequence: TGTGCCAGTAGTGAGGACAGGGTGCAGCCCCAGCATTTT.

The V call is TRBV7-6, the J call TRBJ2-2; D gene uncertain. V lost 2 bases, J lost 4 bases, and 5 bases lay in between. Germline CDR1 SGHVS, CDR2 FNYEAQ. The CDR3 is 13 amino acids. The CDR3 sequence is CASSLSGTGELFF. The DNA for the CDR3 is TGTGCCAGCAGCTTAAGTGGCACCGGGGAGCTGTTTTTT.

The chain has TRBV28 and TRBJ2-3, with TRBD2 as a possible D gene (5 bases). The CDR3 covers 15 residues. V was pared by 6 bases and J by 6 bases, with 19 bases between. The germline CDR1 and CDR2 sequences are MDHEN and SYDVKM. CDR3 residues: CASSLLGSRGDTQYF. The CDR3 nucleotides read TGTGCCAGCAGCCTCCTAGGCTCAAGAGGGGATACGCAGTATTTT.

The chain recombines TRBV19 with TRBJ2-2; 8 bases are shared with TRBD1. V shed 7 bases, J shed 1 base, and the junction held 5 bases outside the gene matches. The CDR3 is made up of 15 amino acids. Germline lookup yields CDR1 LNHDA and CDR2 SQIVND (reference sequence). CDR3 region: CASTTGTGNTGELFF. The CDR3 bases are TGTGCCAGTACCACCGGGACAGGGAACACCGGGGAGCTGTTTTTT.

The genes are TRBV28 and TRBJ2-1, with 8 nucleotides matching TRBD2. V lost 5 bases to trimming and J lost 9 bases; unmatched junction nucleotides: 12. Germline loops: CDR1 MDHEN, CDR2 SYDVKM. This CDR3 has 15 residues. The CDR3 nucleotides read TGTGCCAGCAGTCCACCGAGCGGGAGCGTTGGTGAGCAGTTCTTC. Its translation is CASSPPSGSVGEQFF.

The J gene is TRBJ1-2, the V gene TRBV2; D not certain. Germline V gene sequence: CDR1 SNHLY, CDR2 FYNNEI. Deletions cut 1 base from V and 1 base from J, with 13 bases between. This CDR3 contains 16 residues. CDR3 loop: CASSEGPRRLNYGYTF. The CDR3 DNA reads as TGTGCCAGCAGTGAAGGTCCCCGAAGGCTTAACTATGGCTACACCTTC.

The rearrangement uses TRBV4-3 and TRBJ1-1; a possible D gene is TRBD1 (5 bases). Germline CDR1 reads LGHNA; CDR2 reads YSLEER. The CDR3 runs to 17 residues. Deletions cut 3 bases from V and 4 bases from J, with 21 bases between. CDR3 region: CASSHDTWGVSGTEAFF. For the CDR3, the DNA is TGCGCCAGCAGCCATGACACCTGGGGGGTGAGTGGCACTGAAGCTTTCTTT.

The chain joins TRBV5-1 to TRBJ1-2, with TRBD1 matching 9 bases. V gave up 4 bases and J gave up 6 bases; unmatched junction bases: 13. This CDR3 has 16 amino acids. Per the germline V gene, CDR1 is SGHRS and CDR2 is YFSETQ. The CDR3 is CASSLSGTGKAHGYTF. The DNA of the CDR3 is TGCGCCAGCAGCCTTTCCGGGACAGGGAAAGCTCATGGCTACACCTTC.

The V and J genes are TRBV19 and TRBJ1-6, with D unclear. This CDR3 comprises 16 residues. Trimming removed 5 bases from V and 0 bases from J, with 11 bases in between. Germline V gene sequence: CDR1 LNHDA, CDR2 SQIVND (reference sequence). CDR3 loop: CASSRGRSSYNSPLHF. The CDR3 nucleotides read TGTGCCAGTAGTCGCGGCCGGAGCTCCTATAATTCACCCCTCCACTTT.

The rearrangement uses TRBV9 and TRBJ2-7; D not resolved. V gave up 4 bases and J gave up 5 bases, with 10 bases separating them. The CDR3 extends over 12 amino acids. Germline V gene lookup returns CDR1 SGDLS and CDR2 YYNGEE. CDR3: CASSPGPHEQYF. The CDR3 bases are TGTGCCAGCAGCCCCGGACCCCACGAGCAGTACTTC.